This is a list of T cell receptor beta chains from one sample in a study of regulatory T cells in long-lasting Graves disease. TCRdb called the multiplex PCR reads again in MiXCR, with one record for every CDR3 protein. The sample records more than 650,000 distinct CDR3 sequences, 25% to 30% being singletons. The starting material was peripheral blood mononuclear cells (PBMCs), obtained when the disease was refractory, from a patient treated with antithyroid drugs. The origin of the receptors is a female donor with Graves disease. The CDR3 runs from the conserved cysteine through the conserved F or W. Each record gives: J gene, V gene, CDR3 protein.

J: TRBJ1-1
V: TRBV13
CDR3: CASSLGGTASMNTEAFF

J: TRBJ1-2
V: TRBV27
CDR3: CASAPRGQQTLGYTF

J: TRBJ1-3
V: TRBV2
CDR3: CASSEFSGNTIYF

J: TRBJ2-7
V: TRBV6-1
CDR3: CASSPSGSDYEQYF

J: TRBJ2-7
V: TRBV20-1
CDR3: CSARAVLESSYEQYF

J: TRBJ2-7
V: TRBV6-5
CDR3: CASSYSRDSSYEQYF

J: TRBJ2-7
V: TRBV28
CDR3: CASREDSYYEQYF

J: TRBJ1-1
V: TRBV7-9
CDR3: CASSPTGGAGWYTEAFF

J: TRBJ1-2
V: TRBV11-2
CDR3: CASSPTGDTRYGYTF

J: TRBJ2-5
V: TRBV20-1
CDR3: CSVVGGEIQYF

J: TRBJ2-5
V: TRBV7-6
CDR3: CASSLVETGEETQYF

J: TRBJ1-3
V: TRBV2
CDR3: CASTRRGPASGNTIYF

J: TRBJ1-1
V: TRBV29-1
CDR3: CSVGRPGVFNTEAFF

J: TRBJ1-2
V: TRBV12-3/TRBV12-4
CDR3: CASSSIQTGVNGYTF

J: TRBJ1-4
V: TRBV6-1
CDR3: CASSAGQGVTTNEKLFF

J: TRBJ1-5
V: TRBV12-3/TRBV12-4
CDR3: CASSLSGVEQPQHF

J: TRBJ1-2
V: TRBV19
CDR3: CASGQTTNYGYTF

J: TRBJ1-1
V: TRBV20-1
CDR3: CSAGPGPLNTEAFF

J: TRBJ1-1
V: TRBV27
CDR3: CASSPTGTENTEAFF

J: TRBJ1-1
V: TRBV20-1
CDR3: CSARWQLNTEAFF

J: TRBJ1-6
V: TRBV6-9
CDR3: CASSYQDRSSPLHF

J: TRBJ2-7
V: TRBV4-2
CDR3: CASSSRTSGEYEQYF

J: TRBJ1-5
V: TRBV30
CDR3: CAWSEGNNQPQHF

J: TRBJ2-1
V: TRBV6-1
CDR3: CASSVGPDYNEQFF

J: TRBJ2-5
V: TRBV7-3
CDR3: CASSWSRLETQYF

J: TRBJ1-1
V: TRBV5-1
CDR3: CASSVKQGLTEAFF

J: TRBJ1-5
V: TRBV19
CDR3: CASSIASDGSGQPQHF

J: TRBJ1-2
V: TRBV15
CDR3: CATSRGDREYGYTF

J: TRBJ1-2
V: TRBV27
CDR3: CASSYGAQANYGYTF

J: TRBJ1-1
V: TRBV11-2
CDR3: CASSTRGTGVDTNTEAFF

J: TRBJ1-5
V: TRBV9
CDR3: CASSVVRDYQPQHF

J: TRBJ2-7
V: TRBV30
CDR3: CAWRGTSGRYEQYF

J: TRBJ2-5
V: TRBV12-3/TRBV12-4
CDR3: CASSRQGGTETQYF

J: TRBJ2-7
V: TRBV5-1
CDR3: CASSLWHSGGCEQYF

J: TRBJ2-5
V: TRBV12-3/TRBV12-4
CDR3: CASSPGQGHQETQYF

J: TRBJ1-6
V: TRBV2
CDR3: CASREGTIGAPLHF

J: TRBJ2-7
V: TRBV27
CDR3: CASSLSGLFSYEQYF

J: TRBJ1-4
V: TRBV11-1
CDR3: CASSKTGTAEKLFF

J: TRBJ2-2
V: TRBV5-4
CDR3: CASSLGGSGSIVDTGELFF

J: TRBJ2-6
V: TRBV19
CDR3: CASGLFLGAGANVLTF

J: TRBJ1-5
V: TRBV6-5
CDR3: CASSSGTGNNQPQHF

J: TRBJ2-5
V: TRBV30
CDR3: CAWSKGAPSETQYF

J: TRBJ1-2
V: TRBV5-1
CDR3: CASRMGDRGDGYTF

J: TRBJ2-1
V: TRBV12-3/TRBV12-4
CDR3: CASSLGTSGFGSEQFF

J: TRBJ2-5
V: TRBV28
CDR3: CASSLLGAGEETQYF

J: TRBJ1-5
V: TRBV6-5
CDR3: CASSYRGQENQPQHF

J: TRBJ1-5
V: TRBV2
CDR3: CASSEVLIGNQPQHF

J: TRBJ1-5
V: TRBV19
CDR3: CASSTGYQPQHF

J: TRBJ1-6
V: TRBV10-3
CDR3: CAIWKGPNSPLHF

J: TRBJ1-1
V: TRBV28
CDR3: CASSFPAGSEAFF

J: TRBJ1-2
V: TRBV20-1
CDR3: CSARNYRGNYGYTF

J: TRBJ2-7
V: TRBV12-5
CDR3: CASGLGAVYEQYF

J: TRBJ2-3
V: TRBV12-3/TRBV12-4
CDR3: CASSLPRTGVEKDTQYF

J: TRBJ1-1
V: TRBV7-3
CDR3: CASSTADRMNTEAFF

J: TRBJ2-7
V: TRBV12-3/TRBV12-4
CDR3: CASSFPGSYEQYF

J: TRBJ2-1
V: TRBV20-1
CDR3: CSARKREGSYNEQFF

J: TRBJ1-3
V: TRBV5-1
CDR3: CASSLTGFGNTIYF